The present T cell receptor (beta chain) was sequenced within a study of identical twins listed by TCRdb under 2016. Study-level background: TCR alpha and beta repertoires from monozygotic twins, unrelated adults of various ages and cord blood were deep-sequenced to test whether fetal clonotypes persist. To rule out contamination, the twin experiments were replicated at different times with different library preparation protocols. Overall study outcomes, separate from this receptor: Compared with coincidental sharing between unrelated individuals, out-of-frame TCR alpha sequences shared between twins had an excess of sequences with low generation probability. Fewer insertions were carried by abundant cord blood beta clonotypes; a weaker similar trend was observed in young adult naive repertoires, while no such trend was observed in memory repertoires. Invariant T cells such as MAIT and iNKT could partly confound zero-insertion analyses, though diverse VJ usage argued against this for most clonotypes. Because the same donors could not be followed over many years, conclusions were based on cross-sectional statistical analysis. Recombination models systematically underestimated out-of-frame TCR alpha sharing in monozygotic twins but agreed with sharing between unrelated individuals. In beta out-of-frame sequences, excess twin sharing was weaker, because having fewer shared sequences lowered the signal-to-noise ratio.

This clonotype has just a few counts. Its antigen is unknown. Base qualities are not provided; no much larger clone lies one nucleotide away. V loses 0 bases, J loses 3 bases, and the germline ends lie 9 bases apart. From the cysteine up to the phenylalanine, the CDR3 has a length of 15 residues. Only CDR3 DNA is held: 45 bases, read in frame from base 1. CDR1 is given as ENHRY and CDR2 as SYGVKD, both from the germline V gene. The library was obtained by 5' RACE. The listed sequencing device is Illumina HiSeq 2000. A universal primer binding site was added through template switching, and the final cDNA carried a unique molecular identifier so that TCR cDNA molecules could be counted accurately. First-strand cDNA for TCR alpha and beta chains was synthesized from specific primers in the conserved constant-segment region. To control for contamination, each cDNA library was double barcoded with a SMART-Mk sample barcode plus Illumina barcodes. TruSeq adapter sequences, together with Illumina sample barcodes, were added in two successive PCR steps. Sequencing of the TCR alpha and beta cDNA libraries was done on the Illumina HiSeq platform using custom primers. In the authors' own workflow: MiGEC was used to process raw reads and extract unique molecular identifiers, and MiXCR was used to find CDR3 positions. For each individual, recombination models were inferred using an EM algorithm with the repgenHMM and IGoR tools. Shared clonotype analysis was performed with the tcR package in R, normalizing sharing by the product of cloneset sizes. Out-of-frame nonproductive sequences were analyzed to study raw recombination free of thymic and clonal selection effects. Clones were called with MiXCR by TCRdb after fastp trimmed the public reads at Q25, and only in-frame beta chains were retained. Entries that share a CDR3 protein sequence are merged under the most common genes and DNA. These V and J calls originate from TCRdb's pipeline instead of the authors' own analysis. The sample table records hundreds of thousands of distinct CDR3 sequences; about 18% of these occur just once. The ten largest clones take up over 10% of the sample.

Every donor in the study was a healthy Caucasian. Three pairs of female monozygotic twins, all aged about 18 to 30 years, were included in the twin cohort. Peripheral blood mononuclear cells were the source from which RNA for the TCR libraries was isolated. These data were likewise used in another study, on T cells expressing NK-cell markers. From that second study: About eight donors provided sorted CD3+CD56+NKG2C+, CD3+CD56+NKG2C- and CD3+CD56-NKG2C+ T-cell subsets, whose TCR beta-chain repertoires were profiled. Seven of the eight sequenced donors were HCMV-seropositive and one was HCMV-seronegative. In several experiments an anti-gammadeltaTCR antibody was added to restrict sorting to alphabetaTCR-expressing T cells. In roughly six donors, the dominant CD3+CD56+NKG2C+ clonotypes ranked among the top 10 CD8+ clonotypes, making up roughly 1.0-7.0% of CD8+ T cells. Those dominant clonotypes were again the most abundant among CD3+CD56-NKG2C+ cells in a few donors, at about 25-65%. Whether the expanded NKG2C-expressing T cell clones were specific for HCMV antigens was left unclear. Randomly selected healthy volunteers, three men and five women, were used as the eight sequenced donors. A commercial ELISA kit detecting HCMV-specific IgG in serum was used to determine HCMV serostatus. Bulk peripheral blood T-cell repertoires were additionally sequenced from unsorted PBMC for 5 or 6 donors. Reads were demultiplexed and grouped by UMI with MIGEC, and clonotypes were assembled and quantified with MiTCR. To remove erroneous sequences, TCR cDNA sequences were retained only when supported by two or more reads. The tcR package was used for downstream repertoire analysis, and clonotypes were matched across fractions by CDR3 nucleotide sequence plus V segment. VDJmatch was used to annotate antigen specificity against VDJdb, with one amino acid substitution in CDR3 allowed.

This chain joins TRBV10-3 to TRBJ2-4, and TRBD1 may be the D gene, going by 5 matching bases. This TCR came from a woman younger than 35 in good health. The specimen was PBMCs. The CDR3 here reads CAISESGAGKNIQYF. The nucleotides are TGTGCCATCAGTGAGTCTGGGGCAGGCAAAAACATTCAGTACTTC.